Shown below are 5 T cell receptor beta chains from a single sample sequenced in a study of T cells after yellow fever vaccination. Each CDR3 protein is one row after TCRdb ran MiXCR on the 5' RACE reads. The sample records 300,000 to 350,000 distinct CDR3 sequences, almost 4% being singletons. This material consisted of PBMCs, taken 5 days after the yellow fever booster vaccination. The receptors shown here come from a man younger than 35 who received the YFV17D yellow fever vaccine.

This clonotype has a handful of counts. The gene calls are TRBV7-8 and TRBJ1-1, with 9 bases matching TRBD1. There are 15 residues in the CDR3. V lost 0 bases, J lost 4 bases, and 3 bases stayed unmatched. The germline gives CDR1 SGHVS, CDR2 FQNEAQ. The CDR3 sequence is CASSLALGQGTEAFF. The CDR3 DNA sequence: TGTGCCAGCAGCTTAGCACTGGGACAGGGCACTGAAGCTTTCTTT.

The chain employs TRBV7-3 and TRBJ2-2, with D perhaps matching TRBD2 (6 bases). Germline loops: CDR1 SGHTA, CDR2 FQGTGA. V lost 5 bases and J 0 bases, leaving 16 bases between the germline ends. The CDR3 runs to 17 residues. The CDR3 DNA follows: TGTGCCAGCAGCCCAACCCGGGAGCGCGCGAACACCGGGGAGCTGTTTTTT. Protein product: CASSPTRERANTGELFF.

This clonotype was counted between two and nine times. The rearrangement links TRBV7-2 to TRBJ2-5; D is unclear. Trimming took 7 bases from V and 7 from J, leaving 22 bases between them. CDR3 length: 15 amino acids. Germline CDR1 reads SGHTA; CDR2 reads FQGNSA. DNA of the CDR3: TGTGCCAGCACCGATAACCTGGACGGAACTGGGACCCAGTACTTC. Encoded protein: CASTDNLDGTGTQYF.

This clonotype was observed many times. The rearrangement links TRBV6-2 or TRBV6-3 to TRBJ2-5; D might be TRBD1 or TRBD2, each matching 5 bases. Trimming stripped 3 bases from V and 2 bases from J, with 10 bases between. This CDR3 is 14 amino acids long. Germline V CDR1 and CDR2: MNHEY, SVGEGT. CDR3 in amino acids: CASSYGWGQETQYF. The CDR3 DNA reads TGTGCCAGCAGTTATGGATGGGGGCAAGAGACCCAGTACTTC.

Only a few counts were recorded for this clonotype. The CDR3 sequence: CATSDGWRKGTDTQYF. CDR3 sequence (DNA): TGTGCCACCAGTGATGGGTGGCGAAAGGGCACAGATACGCAGTATTTT. This sequence joins TRBV24-1 and TRBJ2-3, with D unclear. Between the trimmed V and J ends, which lost 3 bases and 1 base, there was a span of 13 bases. The CDR3 sequence is 16 residues long. Germline V gene data show CDR1 as KGHDR and CDR2 as SFDVKD.